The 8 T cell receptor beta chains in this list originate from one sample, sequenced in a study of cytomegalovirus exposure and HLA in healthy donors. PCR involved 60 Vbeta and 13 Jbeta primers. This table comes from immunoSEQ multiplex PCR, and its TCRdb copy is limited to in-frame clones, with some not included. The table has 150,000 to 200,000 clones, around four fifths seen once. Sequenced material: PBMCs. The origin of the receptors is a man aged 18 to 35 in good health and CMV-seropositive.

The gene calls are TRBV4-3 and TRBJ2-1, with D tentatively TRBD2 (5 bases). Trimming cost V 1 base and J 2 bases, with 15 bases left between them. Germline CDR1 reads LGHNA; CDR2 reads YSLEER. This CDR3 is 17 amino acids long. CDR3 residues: CASSQGLGGLTYNEQFF. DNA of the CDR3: TGCGCCAGCAGCCAAGGGCTCGGCGGGTTGACCTACAATGAGCAGTTCTTC.

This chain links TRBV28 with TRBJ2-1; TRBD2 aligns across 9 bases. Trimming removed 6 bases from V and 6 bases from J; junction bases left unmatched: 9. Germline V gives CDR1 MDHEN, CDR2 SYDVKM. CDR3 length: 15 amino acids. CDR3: CASRLSGRNINEQFF. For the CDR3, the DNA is TGTGCCAGCAGACTCAGCGGGAGGAATATCAATGAGCAGTTCTTC.

CDR3 sequence reads: CASSFSTGDTEAFF. CDR3 nucleotides: TGTGCCAGCAGCTTCTCCACAGGGGACACTGAAGCTTTCTTT. This chain links TRBV7-6 with TRBJ1-1, with TRBD1 matching 7 bases. The CDR3 length is 14 residues. The germline gives CDR1 SGHVS, CDR2 FNYEAQ. J lost 3 bases, V lost 3 bases, and 4 bases had no gene match.

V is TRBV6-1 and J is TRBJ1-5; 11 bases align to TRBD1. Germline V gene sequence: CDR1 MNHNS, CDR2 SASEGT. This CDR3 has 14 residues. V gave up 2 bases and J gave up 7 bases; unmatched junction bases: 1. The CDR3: CASSEWTGGQPQHF. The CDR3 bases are TGTGCCAGCAGTGAATGGACAGGGGGCCAGCCCCAGCATTTT.

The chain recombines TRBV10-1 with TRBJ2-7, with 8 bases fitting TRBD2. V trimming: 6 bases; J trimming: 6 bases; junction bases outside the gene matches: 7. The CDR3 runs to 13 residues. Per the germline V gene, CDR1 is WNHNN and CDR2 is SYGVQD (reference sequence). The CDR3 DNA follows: TGCGCCAGCAGCCCCGGGACTAGGGGCGAGCAGTACTTC. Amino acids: CASSPGTRGEQYF.

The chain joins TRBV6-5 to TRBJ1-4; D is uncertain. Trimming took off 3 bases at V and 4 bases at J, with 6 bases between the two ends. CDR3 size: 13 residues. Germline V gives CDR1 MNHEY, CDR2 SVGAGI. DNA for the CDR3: TGTGCCAGCAGTTATTCGGTTAATGAAAAACTGTTTTTT. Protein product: CASSYSVNEKLFF.

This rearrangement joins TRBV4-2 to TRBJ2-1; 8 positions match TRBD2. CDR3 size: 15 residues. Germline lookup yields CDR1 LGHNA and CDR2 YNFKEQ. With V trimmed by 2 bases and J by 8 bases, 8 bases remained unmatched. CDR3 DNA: TGTGCCAGCAGCCAACTAATGCGGGAGGTAGATGAGCAGTTCTTC. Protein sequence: CASSQLMREVDEQFF.

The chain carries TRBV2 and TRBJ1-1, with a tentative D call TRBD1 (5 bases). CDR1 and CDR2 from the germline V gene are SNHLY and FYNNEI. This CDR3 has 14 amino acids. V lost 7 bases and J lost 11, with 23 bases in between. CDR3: CASTELGGSRVAFF. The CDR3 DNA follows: TGTGCCAGCACCGAATTGGGGGGTTCGAGGGTTGCTTTCTTT.